This T cell receptor beta chain originates from a study of blood T cell repertoires in COVID-19 (dated by TCRdb to about 2020). Some background on the complete study: Samples covering the acute and convalescent phases of COVID-19 were provided by collaborators in the United States, Italy and Spain. The material from the prospective study consisted of cDNA or gDNA derived from T cells, B-cell-depleted T cells, or PBMCs. The repertoires were released in a freely available public database meant as a resource for research on the immune response to SARS-CoV-2. A de-identified subject ID, COVID-19 status, age in years and sex were almost always included in the sample metadata. Samples came from the ongoing ImmuneRACE study (first 160 participants) plus 1,254 subjects from 6 global collaborators. The dataset comprised deeply sampled blood TCRbeta repertoires from subjects exposed to, actively infected with, or recovered from COVID-19. Where available, HLA class I and class II types were taken from metadata supplied by the sample provider and were not determined by assay-based typing. On the study overall, not on this receptor specifically: The amount of clinical and demographic metadata varied by source and participant and was provided uncurated.

Another Seattle source contributed samples from volunteer blood donors who had recovered from COVID-19. Whole blood was collected in K2EDTA tubes by collaborating institutions according to the institutions' own protocols. For TCRbeta analysis, collaborators shipped samples in one of three forms: frozen whole blood, isolated PBMCs, or DNA extracted from either of those sample types. The CDR3 has 15 amino acids, counting the end cysteine and phenylalanine. Only the CDR3 DNA is retained, 45 bases long and in frame from the first base. Trimming takes 6 bases from V and 5 bases from J, and the germline ends sit 14 bases apart. The germline V gene gives CDR1 as MNHEY and CDR2 as SVGAGI. Remarks on this clone: Its antigen is not yet known. The record has no base qualities; no much larger clone is one base away.

TCRbeta CDR3 regions were amplified from genomic DNA by means of the immunoSEQ Assay, a bias-controlled multiplex PCR. The published analysis was carried out like this. The number of nucleated cells in each sample was estimated from the amplification of reference gene primers within the assay. To quantify the absolute abundance of each unique TCRbeta CDR3 rearrangement, sequence reads were collapsed and filtered. For each sample, productive Simpson clonality was calculated as the square root of Simpson's diversity index over productive rearrangements. TCRdb re-hosts the immuneACCESS table, in-frame sequences only. Its copies lack some clones; in the studies checked, an unresolved V gene accounts for under half of them, and the cause for the rest is not known. V, J and clone size reflect that table, while D and trimming were determined from the DNA. The sample table records fewer than 200,000 clones; 84% of these occur just once. The ten largest clones add up to less than 9% of the sample.

The TCR sequence derives from a man aged 40-50 years who had recovered from COVID-19. Sequenced: peripheral blood. The V and J genes are TRBV6-5 and TRBJ1-6; TRBD1 is perhaps the D gene, given 5 matching bases. The CDR3 sequence is CASRTEGRDNSPLHF. The DNA reads as follows: TGTGCCAGCAGGACGGAGGGCAGGGATAATTCACCCCTCCACTTT.